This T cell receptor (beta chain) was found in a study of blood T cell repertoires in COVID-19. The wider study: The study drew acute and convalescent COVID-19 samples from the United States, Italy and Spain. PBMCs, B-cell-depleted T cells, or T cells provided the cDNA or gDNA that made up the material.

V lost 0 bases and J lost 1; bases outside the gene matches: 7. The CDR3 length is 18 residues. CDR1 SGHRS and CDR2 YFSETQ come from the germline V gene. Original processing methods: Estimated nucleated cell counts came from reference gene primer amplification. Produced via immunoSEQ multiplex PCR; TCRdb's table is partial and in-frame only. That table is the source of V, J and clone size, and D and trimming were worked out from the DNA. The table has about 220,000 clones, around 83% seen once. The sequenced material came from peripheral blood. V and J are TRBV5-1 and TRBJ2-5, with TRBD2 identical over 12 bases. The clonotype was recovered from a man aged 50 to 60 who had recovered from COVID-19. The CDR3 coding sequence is TGCGCCAGCAGCTTGGGCCCCCTAGCGGGAGGGTCCCAAGAGACCCAGTACTTC. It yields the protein CASSLGPLAGGSQETQYF.